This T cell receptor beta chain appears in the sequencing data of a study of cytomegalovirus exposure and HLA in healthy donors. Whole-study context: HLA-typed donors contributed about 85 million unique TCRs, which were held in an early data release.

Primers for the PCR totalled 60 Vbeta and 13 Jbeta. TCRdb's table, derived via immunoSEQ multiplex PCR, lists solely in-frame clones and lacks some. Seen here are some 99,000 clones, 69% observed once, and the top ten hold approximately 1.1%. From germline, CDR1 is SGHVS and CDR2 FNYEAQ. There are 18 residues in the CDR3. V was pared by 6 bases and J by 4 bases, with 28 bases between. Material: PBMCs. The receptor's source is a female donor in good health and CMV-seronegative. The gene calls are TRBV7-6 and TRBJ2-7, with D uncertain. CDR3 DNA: TGTGCCAGCAGTTTTACCGACGGAGACCCCGCGCGTGGGTACGAGCAGTACTTC. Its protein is CASSFTDGDPARGYEQYF.